The 5 T cell receptor beta chains reported below all come from one sample, sequenced in a study of T cell clones after liver transplantation. Profiled with immunoSEQ multiplex PCR; TCRdb holds only in-frame clones, not every one. The sample consists of some 70,000 clones, 90% of them appearing once. Sequenced material: CD4+ T cells from blood, taken before liver transplant. The receptors were sampled from a human donor who received a liver transplant.

The chain has TRBV18 and TRBJ2-3; 8 positions agree with TRBD2. Germline V gene lookup returns CDR1 KGHSH and CDR2 LQKENI. The V and J ends lost 1 base and 0 bases, in that order; junction bases with no gene match: 12. This CDR3 has 19 amino acids. The DNA for the CDR3 is TGTGCCAGCTCACCACTCCCAGCGGGAGTGACTTCTAGCACAGATACGCAGTATTTT. Its translation is CASSPLPAGVTSSTDTQYF.

This clone was seen only once. The chain combines TRBV11-3 with TRBJ2-7; 7 nucleotides line up with TRBD2. The CDR3 runs 14 residues. The germline V gene has CDR1 SGHNT and CDR2 YENEEA. J gave up 7 bases and V 1 base, and 7 bases lay outside the gene matches. For the CDR3, the DNA is TGTGCCAGCAGCTTAGGAGCGGGGACGGAAGAGCAGTACTTC. This sequence encodes CASSLGAGTEEQYF.

The chain combines TRBV7-3 with TRBJ2-3; no clear D. Trimming shortened V by 1 base and J by 6 bases, and 8 bases separated the two germline ends. The CDR3 is made up of 13 amino acids. In germline, CDR1 is SGHTA, CDR2 FQGTGA. The CDR3 sequence is CASSLSPTDTQYF. CDR3 DNA sequence: TGTGCCAGCAGCTTAAGCCCGACCGATACGCAGTATTTT.

The J gene is TRBJ2-2, the V gene TRBV7-3; 14 bases map to TRBD2. The ends lost 1 base at V and 7 bases at J; junction bases unmatched: 8. CDR1 SGHTA and CDR2 FQGTGA come from the germline V gene. This CDR3 contains 18 residues. As DNA, the CDR3 is TGTGCCAGCAGCTTAAATCGAGGGGGACTAGCGGGAGTCGGGGAGCTGTTTTTT. This gives the protein CASSLNRGGLAGVGELFF.

The rearrangement uses TRBV5-1 and TRBJ2-5; a weak D match, TRBD1 (5 bases). Germline V gene data show CDR1 as SGHRS and CDR2 as YFSETQ. V was clipped by 1 base and J by 5 bases, with 9 bases between them. The CDR3 spans 13 residues. CDR3 bases: TGCGCCAGCAGCTTGCAAGGACACGAGACCCAGTACTTC. It specifies CASSLQGHETQYF. Using reference TRBV5-1 and TRBJ2-5 for the parts outside the CDR3, the full variable domain is KAGVTQTPRYLIKTRGQQVTLSCSPISGHRSVSWYQQTPGQGLQFLFEYFSETQRNKGNFPGRFSGRQFSNSRSEMNVSTLELGDSALYLCASSLQGHETQYFGPGTRLLVL.